The TCR beta chain under discussion was sequenced for a study of cytomegalovirus exposure and HLA in healthy donors. J was trimmed by 3 bases and V by 5 bases; bases with no gene match: 3. The CDR3 spans 13 residues. Germline CDR1 and CDR2: MNHNY and SVGAGI (reference sequence). General study results and limits: HLA restriction was apparent for most CMV-associated TCR beta chains in a later analysis.

Although they were nominally healthy when sampled, donors likely had unrecorded immune exposures. The PCR was carried out with 60 Vbeta primers and 13 Jbeta primers. Profiling relied on immunoSEQ multiplex PCR, and the TCRdb table lists in-frame clones only, not all of them. The table shows approximately 100,000 clones, with roughly 79% occurring only once. Details on this clone: What it binds is unknown.

The receptor was isolated from a woman aged 50 to 60 in good health and CMV-seropositive. Material for sequencing was PBMCs. V usage is TRBV6-6 and J usage is TRBJ1-1; 7 positions agree with TRBD1. CDR3 DNA sequence: TGTGCCAGCAGTGGACAGGAACACACTGAAGCTTTCTTT. It specifies CASSGQEHTEAFF.